This T cell receptor (beta chain) derives from a study of beta chain features in type 1 diabetes. Germline V gene lookup returns CDR1 SEHNR and CDR2 FQNEAQ (reference sequence). This CDR3 has 16 amino acids. V was clipped by 5 bases and J by 2 bases, with 17 bases between them. Reverse transcribing all isolated RNA meant expressed TCRB transcripts were sequenced. Assay: immunoSEQ multiplex PCR; the TCRdb copy retains only in-frame clones and omits some. Counted here are a few hundred thousand clones, 11% occurring once; the ten biggest clones make up around 0.015%. The chain combines TRBV7-9 with TRBJ2-3, with D maybe TRBD2 (6 bases). The TCR sequence derives from a woman in her twenties or thirties in good health. Sample: naive CD4+ T cells from blood. The CDR3: CASSPSGRHHTDTQYF. The CDR3, as DNA: TGTGCCAGCAGCCCAAGCGGGCGACACCACACAGATACGCAGTATTTT.